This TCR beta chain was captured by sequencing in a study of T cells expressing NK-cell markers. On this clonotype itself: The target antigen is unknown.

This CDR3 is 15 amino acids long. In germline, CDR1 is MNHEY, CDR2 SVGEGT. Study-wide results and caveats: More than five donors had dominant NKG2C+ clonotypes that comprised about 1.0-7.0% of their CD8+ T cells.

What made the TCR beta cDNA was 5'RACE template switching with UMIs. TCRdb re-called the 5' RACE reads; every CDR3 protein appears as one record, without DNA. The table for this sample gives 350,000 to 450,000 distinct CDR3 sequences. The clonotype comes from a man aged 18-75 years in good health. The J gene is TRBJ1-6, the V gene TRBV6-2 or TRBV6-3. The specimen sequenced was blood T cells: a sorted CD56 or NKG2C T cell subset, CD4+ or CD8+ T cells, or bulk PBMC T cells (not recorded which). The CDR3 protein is CASSPLVTHGSPLHF.